Listed here are 18 T cell receptor beta chains from one sample, sequenced in a study of T cell responses to AZD1222 COVID-19 vaccine. Generated by immunoSEQ multiplex PCR, the TCRdb table keeps only in-frame clones and is missing some. The data show about 88,000 clones, 90% seen once. The sequenced sample was peripheral blood, obtained 28 days after the second AZD1222 dose. The receptors originated from an adult who received the AZD1222 COVID-19 vaccine.

This chain connects TRBV2 to TRBJ1-5; perhaps TRBD1 as D (6 bases). This CDR3 spans 15 amino acids. The V end lost 5 bases, the J end lost 1 base, and 12 bases lay between the germline ends. Germline V lookup: CDR1 SNHLY, CDR2 FYNNEI. The CDR3 bases are TGTGCCAGCAGTCCCGGACAGAGGAGCAATCAGCCCCAGCATTTT. It codes for CASSPGQRSNQPQHF.

The CDR3 is CASSYPGSEKLFF. In DNA form, the CDR3 reads TGTGCCAGCAGTTACCCCGGGAGTGAAAAACTGTTTTTT. J is TRBJ1-4 and V is TRBV28; D unclear. Trimming took off 4 bases at V and 7 bases at J, with 10 bases between the two ends. The CDR3 loop spans 13 amino acids. Germline V gives CDR1 MDHEN, CDR2 SYDVKM. Full variable domain (remainder filled in from reference TRBV28 and TRBJ1-4): DVKVTQSSRYLVKRTGEKVFLECVQDMDHENMFWYRQDPGLGLRLIYFSYDVKMKEKGDIPEGYSVSREKKERFSLILESASTNQTSMYLCASSYPGSEKLFFGSGTQLSVL.

The genes are TRBV27 and TRBJ2-1; no clear D. CDR3 length equals 12 residues. Trimming removed 6 bases from V and 0 bases from J, with 3 bases in between. The germline V gene encodes CDR1 MNHEY and CDR2 SMNVEV (reference sequence). As DNA, the CDR3 is TGTGCCAGCAGCGACTCCTACAATGAGCAGTTCTTC. Its translation: CASSDSYNEQFF.

The genes are TRBV5-8 and TRBJ1-5, with 8 bases fitting TRBD1. The length of the CDR3 is 15 residues. The germline V gene encodes CDR1 SGHTS and CDR2 YDEGEE. V lost 4 bases to trimming and J lost 3 bases; unmatched junction nucleotides: 6. The CDR3 DNA follows: TGTGCCAGCAGCCTAGGGACAGGTCTCAATCAGCCCCAGCATTTT. Its protein product is CASSLGTGLNQPQHF.

This clone was recorded only once. The gene calls are TRBV15 and TRBJ1-2, with a possible D match to TRBD1 (5 bases). CDR1 LNHNV and CDR2 YYDKDF come from the germline V gene (reference sequence). Trimming stripped 0 bases from V and 3 bases from J, with 14 bases between. This CDR3 has 16 amino acids. The CDR3 DNA is TGTGCCACCAGCAGAGATAGGCAGGGTGCAGACTATGGCTACACCTTC. Translating it yields CATSRDRQGADYGYTF.

The rearrangement joins TRBV6-5 to TRBJ1-6; D is unclear. This CDR3 has 14 amino acids. Trimming took off 0 bases at V and 8 bases at J, with 8 bases between the two ends. Germline V gene data show CDR1 as MNHEY and CDR2 as SVGAGI. The CDR3 coding sequence is TGTGCCAGCAGTTACTCGAGATGGGATTCACCCCTCCACTTT. Translating gives CASSYSRWDSPLHF.

CDR3 loop: CASSVSGTVETQYF. DNA for the CDR3: TGTGCCAGCAGCGTCTCCGGGACAGTAGAGACCCAGTACTTC. The V call is TRBV9, the J call TRBJ2-5; 7 bases fit TRBD1. The CDR3 sequence is 14 residues long. V shed 2 bases and J 4 bases; nucleotides not matched to a gene: 5. The germline V gene has CDR1 SGDLS and CDR2 YYNGEE.

The V and J genes are TRBV14 and TRBJ1-1; maybe TRBD1 (5 bases). The CDR3 extends over 13 amino acids. CDR1 and CDR2 from the germline V gene are SGHDN and FVKESK. The V end was cut by 0 bases, the J end by 8 bases, with 10 bases between. The CDR3 DNA sequence: TGTGCCAGCAGCCAAGATAGAAGGACAGAAGCTTTCTTT. Amino acids: CASSQDRRTEAFF.

J is TRBJ2-2 and V is TRBV27; D gene ambiguous. Per the germline V gene, CDR1 is MNHEY and CDR2 is SMNVEV (reference sequence). Deletions cut 7 bases from V and 6 bases from J, with 15 bases between. There are 14 residues in the CDR3. The CDR3, as DNA: TGTGCCAGCATGGTGTTAGGCGATTCCGGGGAGCTGTTTTTT. It specifies CASMVLGDSGELFF.

This chain connects TRBV19 to TRBJ2-1; TRBD2 matches 11 bases. The CDR3 loop spans 15 amino acids. CDR1 LNHDA and CDR2 SQIVND come from the germline V gene (reference sequence). J lost 5 bases, V lost 6 bases, and 6 bases had no gene match. This CDR3 is CASRDSGGEDNEQFF. The CDR3 DNA sequence: TGTGCCAGTAGGGATAGCGGGGGGGAGGACAATGAGCAGTTCTTC. Supplemented by reference TRBV19 and TRBJ2-1, the full variable domain reads DGGITQSPKYLFRKEGQNVTLSCEQNLNHDAMYWYRQDPGQGLRLIYYSQIVNDFQKGDIAEGYSVSREKKESFPLTVTSAQKNPTAFYLCASRDSGGEDNEQFFGPGTRLTVL.

This clone came up once. The gene calls are TRBV6-5 and TRBJ2-5; maybe TRBD2 (6 bases). Between the trimmed V and J ends, which lost 6 bases and 0 bases, there was a span of 11 bases. The CDR3 covers 14 residues. Germline loops: CDR1 MNHEY, CDR2 SVGAGI. The CDR3 sequence: CASRGSGNQETQYF. CDR3 nucleotides: TGTGCCAGCAGAGGTAGCGGCAACCAAGAGACCCAGTACTTC.

The rearrangement uses TRBV24-1 and TRBJ1-2; 8 nucleotides match TRBD1. V was pared by 3 bases and J by 8 bases, with 10 bases of the junction left unmatched. The germline gives CDR1 KGHDR, CDR2 SFDVKD. This CDR3 region has 15 residues. The CDR3: CATSDQTTGVDGYTF. The CDR3, as DNA: TGTGCCACCAGTGATCAAACGACAGGGGTCGACGGCTACACCTTC.

The V call is TRBV7-2, the J call TRBJ1-2, with TRBD1 identical over 8 bases. Germline loops: CDR1 SGHTA, CDR2 FQGNSA. V was clipped by 0 bases and J by 4 bases; unmatched bases: 4. The CDR3 runs 15 residues. The CDR3 DNA is TGTGCCAGCAGCTTAGCGGCAGGGGGCGCCTATGGCTACACCTTC. It translates to CASSLAAGGAYGYTF.

The chain recombines TRBV3-1 (or the pseudogene TRBV3-2) with TRBJ1-3, with D unresolved. The germline CDR1 and CDR2 sequences are LGHDT and YNNKEL (reference sequence). The CDR3 loop spans 16 amino acids. The V end was cut by 1 base, the J end by 2 bases, with 12 bases between. Written as DNA, the CDR3 is TGTGCCAGCAGCCAAGGAACGAAGGACCCTGGAAACACCATATATTTT. This gives the protein CASSQGTKDPGNTIYF.

The rearrangement joins TRBV3-1 (or the pseudogene TRBV3-2) to TRBJ2-7; D unresolved. Germline assignment: CDR1 LGHDT and CDR2 YNNKEL (reference sequence). V was clipped by 3 bases and J by 6 bases, with 9 bases between them. The CDR3 covers 12 residues. CDR3 nucleotide sequence: TGTGCCAGCAGCCACTACAGTGTCGAGCAGTACTTC. It codes for CASSHYSVEQYF.

DNA of the CDR3: TGCAGTGCTAGTGAGGACAGGGAGTATGAAAAACTGTTTTTT. Its protein product is CSASEDREYEKLFF. The rearrangement joins TRBV20-1 to TRBJ1-4; 8 bases are shared with TRBD1. The CDR3 length is 14 residues. Germline V lookup: CDR1 DFQATT, CDR2 SNEGSKA (reference sequence). V trimming: 3 bases; J trimming: 6 bases; junction bases outside the gene matches: 6.

The chain couples TRBV18 to TRBJ1-5, with D possibly being TRBD1 (6 bases). Germline V gene data show CDR1 as KGHSH and CDR2 as LQKENI. The CDR3 runs 14 residues. Trimming left V 4 bases short and J 9 bases short, with 16 bases between. For the CDR3, the DNA is TGTGCCAGCTCACAGGGGGACACCTCGAGGCCCCAGCATTTT. Protein sequence: CASSQGDTSRPQHF.

The chain has TRBV2 and TRBJ2-5; D may be TRBD1 (5 bases). V lost 6 bases, J lost 4 bases, and 9 bases lay in between. The CDR3 length is 12 residues. Germline CDR1 is SNHLY and CDR2 is FYNNEI. CDR3 DNA: TGTGCCAGCAGCACGACAGTAGAGACCCAGTACTTC. Its protein product is CASSTTVETQYF.